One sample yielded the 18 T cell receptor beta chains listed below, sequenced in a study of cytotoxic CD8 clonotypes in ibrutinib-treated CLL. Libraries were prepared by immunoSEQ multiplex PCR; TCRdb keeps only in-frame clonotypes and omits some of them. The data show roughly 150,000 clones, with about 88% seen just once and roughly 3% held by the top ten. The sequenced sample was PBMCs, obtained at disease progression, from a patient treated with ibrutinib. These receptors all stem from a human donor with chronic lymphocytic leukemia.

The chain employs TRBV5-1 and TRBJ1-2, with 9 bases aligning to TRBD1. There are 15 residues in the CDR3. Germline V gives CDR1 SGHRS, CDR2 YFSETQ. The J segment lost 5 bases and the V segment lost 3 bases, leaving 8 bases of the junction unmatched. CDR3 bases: TGCGCCAGCAGCTCGACAGGGGGAAGCCCATATGGCTACACCTTC. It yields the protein CASSSTGGSPYGYTF.

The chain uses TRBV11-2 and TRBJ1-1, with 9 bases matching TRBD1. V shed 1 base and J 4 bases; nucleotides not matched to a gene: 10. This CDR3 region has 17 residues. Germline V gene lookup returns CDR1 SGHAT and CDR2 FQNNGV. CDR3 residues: CASSLADRGGFGTEAFF. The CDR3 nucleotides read TGTGCCAGCAGCTTAGCGGACAGGGGAGGTTTTGGCACTGAAGCTTTCTTT.

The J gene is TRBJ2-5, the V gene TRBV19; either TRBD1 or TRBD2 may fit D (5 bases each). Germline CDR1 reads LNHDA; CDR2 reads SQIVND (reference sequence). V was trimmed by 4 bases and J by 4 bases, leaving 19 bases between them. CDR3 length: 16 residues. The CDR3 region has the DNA TGTGCCAGTAGTACCCGTGGGGCTGACTATGGAGAGACCCAGTACTTC. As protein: CASSTRGADYGETQYF. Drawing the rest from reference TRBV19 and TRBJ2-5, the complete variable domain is DGGITQSPKYLFRKEGQNVTLSCEQNLNHDAMYWYRQDPGQGLRLIYYSQIVNDFQKGDIAEGYSVSREKKESFPLTVTSAQKNPTAFYLCASSTRGADYGETQYFGPGTRLLVL.

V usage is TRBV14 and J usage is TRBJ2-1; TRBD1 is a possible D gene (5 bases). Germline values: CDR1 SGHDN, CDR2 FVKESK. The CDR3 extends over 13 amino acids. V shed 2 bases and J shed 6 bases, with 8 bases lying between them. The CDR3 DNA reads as TGTGCCAGCAGCCAATTTCAGGGCAATGAGCAGTTCTTC. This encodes CASSQFQGNEQFF.

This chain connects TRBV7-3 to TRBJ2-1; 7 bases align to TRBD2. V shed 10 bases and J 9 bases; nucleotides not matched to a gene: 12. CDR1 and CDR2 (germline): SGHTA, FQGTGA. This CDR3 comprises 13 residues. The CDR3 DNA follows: TGTGCCACCTCTAGGACTAGTCAGGGTGAGCAGTTCTTC. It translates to CATSRTSQGEQFF.

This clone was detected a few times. The CDR3 sequence is CASSLMGTNEKLFF. The CDR3 DNA is TGTGCCAGCAGCTTGATGGGAACTAATGAAAAACTGTTTTTT. The chain joins TRBV5-8 to TRBJ1-4; D is ambiguous. Per germline, CDR1 SGHTS and CDR2 YDEGEE. The germline V and J ends were trimmed by 1 base and 1 base, with 5 bases remaining between them. The CDR3 sequence is 14 residues long. Together with reference TRBV5-8 and TRBJ1-4, the CDR3 gives the full variable domain: EAGVTQSPTHLIKTRGQQATLRCSPISGHTSVYWYQQALGLGLQFLLWYDEGEERNRGNFPPRFSGRQFPNYSSELNVNALELEDSALYLCASSLMGTNEKLFFGSGTQLSVL.

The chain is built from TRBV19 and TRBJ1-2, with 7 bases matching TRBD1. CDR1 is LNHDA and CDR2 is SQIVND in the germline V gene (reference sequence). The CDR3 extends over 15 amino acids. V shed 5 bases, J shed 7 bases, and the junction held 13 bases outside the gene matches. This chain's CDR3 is CASSAPGGTVVGYTF. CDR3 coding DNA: TGTGCCAGTAGTGCTCCGGGGGGGACAGTCGTTGGCTACACCTTC. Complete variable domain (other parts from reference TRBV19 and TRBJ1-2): DGGITQSPKYLFRKEGQNVTLSCEQNLNHDAMYWYRQDPGQGLRLIYYSQIVNDFQKGDIAEGYSVSREKKESFPLTVTSAQKNPTAFYLCASSAPGGTVVGYTFGSGTRLTVV.

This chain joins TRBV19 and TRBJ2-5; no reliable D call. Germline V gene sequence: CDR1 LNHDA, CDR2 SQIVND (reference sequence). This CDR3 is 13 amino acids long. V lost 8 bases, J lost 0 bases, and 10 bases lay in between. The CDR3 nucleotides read TGTGCCAGTTCCTCGACACACCAAGAGACCCAGTACTTC. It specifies CASSSTHQETQYF.

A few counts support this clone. The CDR3 DNA reads TGTGCCAGCAAGGCAGGCCCCTCCTACGAGCAGTACTTC. It codes for CASKAGPSYEQYF. The V gene is TRBV6-5, the J gene TRBJ2-7; no definite D call. In germline, CDR1 is MNHEY, CDR2 SVGAGI. The V end was cut by 7 bases, the J end by 0 bases, with 10 bases between. This CDR3 has 13 amino acids.

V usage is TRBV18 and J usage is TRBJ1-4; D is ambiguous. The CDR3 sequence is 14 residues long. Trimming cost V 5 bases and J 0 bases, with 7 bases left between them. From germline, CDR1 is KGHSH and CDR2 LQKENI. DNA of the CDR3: TGTGCCAGCTCATCGACTTCAACTAATGAAAAACTGTTTTTT. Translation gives CASSSTSTNEKLFF.

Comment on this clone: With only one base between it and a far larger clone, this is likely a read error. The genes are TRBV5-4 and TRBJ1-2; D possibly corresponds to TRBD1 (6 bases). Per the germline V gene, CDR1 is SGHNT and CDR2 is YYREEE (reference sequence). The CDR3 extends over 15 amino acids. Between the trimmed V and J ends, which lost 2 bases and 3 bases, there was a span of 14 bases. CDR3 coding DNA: TGTGCCAGCAGCTTACAATCGGACAGCTACTATGGCTACACCTTC. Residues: CASSLQSDSYYGYTF.

The CDR3 region has the DNA TGTGCCTTCGAGAAACGGGACAGTTCCTACGAGCAGTACTTC. Translated: CAFEKRDSSYEQYF. The chain combines TRBV27 with TRBJ2-7, with 7 bases fitting TRBD1. The CDR3 is 14 amino acids. With V trimmed by 11 bases and J by 1 base, 11 bases remained unmatched. Germline CDR1 MNHEY, CDR2 SMNVEV (reference sequence).

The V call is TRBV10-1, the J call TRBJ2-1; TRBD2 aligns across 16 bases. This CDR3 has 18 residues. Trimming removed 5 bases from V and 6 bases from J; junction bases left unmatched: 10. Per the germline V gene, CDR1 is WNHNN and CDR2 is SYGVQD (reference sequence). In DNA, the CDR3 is TGCGCCAGCAGTCCTCCGGGACTAGCGGGAGGGCCTTTCAATGAGCAGTTCTTC. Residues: CASSPPGLAGGPFNEQFF.

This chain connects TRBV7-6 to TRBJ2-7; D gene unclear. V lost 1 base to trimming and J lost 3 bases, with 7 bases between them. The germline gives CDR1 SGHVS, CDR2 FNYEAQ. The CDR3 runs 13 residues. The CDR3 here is CASSLGTLYEQYF. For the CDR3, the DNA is TGTGCCAGCAGCTTAGGGACCCTCTACGAGCAGTACTTC.

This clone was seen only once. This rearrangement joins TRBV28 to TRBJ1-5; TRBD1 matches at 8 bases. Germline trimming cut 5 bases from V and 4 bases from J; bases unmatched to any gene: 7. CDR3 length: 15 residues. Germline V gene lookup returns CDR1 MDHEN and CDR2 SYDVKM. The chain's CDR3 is CASSPDRAENQPQHF. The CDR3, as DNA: TGTGCCAGCAGTCCGGACAGGGCAGAGAATCAGCCCCAGCATTTT.

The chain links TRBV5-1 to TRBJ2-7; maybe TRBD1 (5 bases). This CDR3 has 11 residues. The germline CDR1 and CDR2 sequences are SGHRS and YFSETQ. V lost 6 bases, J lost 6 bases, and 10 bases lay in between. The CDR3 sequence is CASKGASEQYF. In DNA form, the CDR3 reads TGCGCCAGCAAAGGGGCCAGCGAGCAGTACTTC. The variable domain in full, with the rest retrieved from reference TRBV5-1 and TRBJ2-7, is KAGVTQTPRYLIKTRGQQVTLSCSPISGHRSVSWYQQTPGQGLQFLFEYFSETQRNKGNFPGRFSGRQFSNSRSEMNVSTLELGDSALYLCASKGASEQYFGPGTRLTVT.

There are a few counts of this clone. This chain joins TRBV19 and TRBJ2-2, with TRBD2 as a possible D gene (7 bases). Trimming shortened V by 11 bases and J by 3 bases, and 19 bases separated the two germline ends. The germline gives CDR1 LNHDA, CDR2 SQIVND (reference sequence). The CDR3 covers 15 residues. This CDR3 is CACIYRGADTGELFF. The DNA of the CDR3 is TGTGCCTGTATCTATCGGGGGGCTGACACCGGGGAGCTGTTTTTT.

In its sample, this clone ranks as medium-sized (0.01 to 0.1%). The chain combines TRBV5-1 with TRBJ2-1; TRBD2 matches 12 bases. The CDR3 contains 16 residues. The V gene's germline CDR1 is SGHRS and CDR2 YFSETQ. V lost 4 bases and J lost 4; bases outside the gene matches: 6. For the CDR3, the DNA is TGCGCCAGCAGCCGACGGACTAGCGGGACGTACAATGAGCAGTTCTTC. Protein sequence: CASSRRTSGTYNEQFF.